This T cell receptor beta chain is drawn from a study of CD8 T cells in ankylosing spondylitis. Study-wide results and caveats: Relatively scarce in peripheral blood, disease-linked clones were CD8+. Researchers reportedly found disease-linked clones significantly enriched in matched ankylosing spondylitis synovial fluid.

This clonotype was picked up many times. Its antigen is unidentified. TCRdb re-called the 5' RACE reads through MiXCR, storing one row per CDR3 protein. The sample gives around 330,000 distinct CDR3 sequences, roughly 11% of which show up once; roughly 9% is in the top ten. The ends were cut back, 6 bases at V and 7 bases at J, with 15 bases in the middle. Germline V gene sequence: CDR1 DFQATT, CDR2 SNEGSKA (reference sequence). The CDR3 has 12 residues. The clonotype comes from a female donor with ankylosing spondylitis or in good health (not recorded which). Sequencing was performed on blood, either unsorted or a sorted T cell fraction (not recorded which). The V call is TRBV20-1, the J call TRBJ1-2, with a weak D call TRBD1 (6 bases). The CDR3 loop is CSAGDDRLGYTF. Here the CDR3 DNA reads TGCAGTGCAGGGGATGACAGGCTTGGCTACACCTTC.